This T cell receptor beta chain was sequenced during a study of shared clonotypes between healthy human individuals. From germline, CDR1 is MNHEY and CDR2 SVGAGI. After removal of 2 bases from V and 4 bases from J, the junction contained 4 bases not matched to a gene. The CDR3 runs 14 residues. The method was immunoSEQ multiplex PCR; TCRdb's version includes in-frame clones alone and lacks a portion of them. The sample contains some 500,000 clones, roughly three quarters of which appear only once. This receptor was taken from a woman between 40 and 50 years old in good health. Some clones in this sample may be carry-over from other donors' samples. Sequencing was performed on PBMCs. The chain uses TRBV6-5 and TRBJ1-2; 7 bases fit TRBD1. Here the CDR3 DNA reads TGTGCCAGCAGTTACCTGGGACAGTTCTATGGCTACACCTTC. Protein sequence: CASSYLGQFYGYTF.